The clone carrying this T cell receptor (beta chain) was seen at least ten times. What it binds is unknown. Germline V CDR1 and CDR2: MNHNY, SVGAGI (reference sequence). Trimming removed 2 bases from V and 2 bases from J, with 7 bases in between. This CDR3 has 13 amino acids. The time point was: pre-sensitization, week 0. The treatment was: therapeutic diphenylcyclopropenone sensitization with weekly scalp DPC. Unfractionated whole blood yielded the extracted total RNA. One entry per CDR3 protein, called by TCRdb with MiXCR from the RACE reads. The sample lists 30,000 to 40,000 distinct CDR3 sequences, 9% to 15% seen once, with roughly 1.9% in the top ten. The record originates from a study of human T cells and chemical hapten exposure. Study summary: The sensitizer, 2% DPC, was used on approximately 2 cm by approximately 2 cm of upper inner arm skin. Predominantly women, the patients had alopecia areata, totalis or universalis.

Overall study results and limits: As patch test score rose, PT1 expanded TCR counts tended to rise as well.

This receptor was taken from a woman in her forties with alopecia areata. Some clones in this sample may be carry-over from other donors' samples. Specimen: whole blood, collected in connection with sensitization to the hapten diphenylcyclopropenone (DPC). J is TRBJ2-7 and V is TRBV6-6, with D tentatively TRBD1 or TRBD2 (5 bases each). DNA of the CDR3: TGTGCCAGCAGTTACGGGGGAACCTACGAGCAGTACTTC. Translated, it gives CASSYGGTYEQYF.